Below are 32 T cell receptor beta chains sequenced from a single sample in a study of tumor and adjacent non-tumor tissue in lung cancer. RNA was extracted from bulk tissue without any cell sorting. TCRbeta libraries were built with three rounds of nested PCR, modified from ARM-PCR. Via MiXCR, TCRdb re-called the multiplex PCR reads, giving one row per CDR3 protein. Seen here are about 75,000 distinct CDR3 sequences, over 70% observed once, and the top ten hold approximately 12%. Sequencing was done on a sample of lung tumor tissue. All receptors derive from a woman between 45 and 60 years old with non-small cell lung cancer.

The chain uses TRBV7-3 and TRBJ1-2; D may be TRBD1 (6 bases). CDR3 length: 15 residues. The V end was cut by 1 base, the J end by 8 bases, with 17 bases between. CDR1 and CDR2 (germline): SGHTA, FQGTGA. DNA for the CDR3: TGTGCCAGCAGCTTAAACGCGGGGGCGGGTTACGGCTACACCTTC. Amino acid sequence: CASSLNAGAGYGYTF.

Comments on this clonotype: A read error may account for a junction end that differs from germline. The CDR3 region is CTSSLPASLSYNEQLF. As DNA, the CDR3 is TGTACCAGCAGTTTACCTGCATCATTATCCTACAATGAGCAGCTCTTC. This sequence joins TRBV12-3 or TRBV12-4 and TRBJ2-1; D unclear. This CDR3 is 16 amino acids long.

As regards this clonotype: A much larger clone differs from this one at a single base, so this may be a read error. The chain has TRBV20-1 and TRBJ2-2; maybe TRBD2 (5 bases). With 6 bases removed from V and 4 bases from J, the gap between germline ends came to 21 bases. The CDR3 covers 16 residues. CDR1 and CDR2 from the germline V gene are DFQATT and SNEGSKA (reference sequence). The CDR3 region is CSARTGGLTFTGELFF. As DNA, the CDR3 is TGCAGTGCAAGAACGGGCGGGCTAACGTTCACCGGGGAGCTGTTTTTT.

Turning to this clonotype: At one of its ends the junction is not consistent with the germline gene, which may arise from a read error. V is TRBV29-1 and J is TRBJ2-7; possibly TRBD1 or TRBD2 for D (6 bases each). This CDR3 has 11 amino acids. Germline-derived CDR1 and CDR2 are SQVTM and ANQGSEA. The CDR3: CSVDKGGEQYF. CDR3 DNA: TGCAGTGTTGATAAGGGGGGCGAGCAGTACTTC.

Turning to this clonotype: A much larger clone differs from this one at a single base, so this may be a read error. The chain uses TRBV20-1 and TRBJ2-7; D gene uncertain. CDR1 is DFQATT and CDR2 is SNEGSKA in the germline V gene (reference sequence). The V and J ends lost 0 bases and 1 base respectively, with 10 bases between them. The CDR3 contains 14 residues. CDR3 coding DNA: TGCAGTGCTAGAGACCGAGTCCAGTCCTACGAGCAGTACTTC. It translates to CSARDRVQSYEQYF.

Of note for this clonotype: Being one base from a much bigger clone, this may be a read error. V is TRBV24-1 and J is TRBJ2-5; TRBD1 is a possible D gene (5 bases). The V and J ends lost 9 bases and 1 base respectively, with 8 bases between them. The CDR3 length is 12 residues. Germline V lookup: CDR1 KGHDR, CDR2 SFDVKD. The CDR3 region is CATGHSQETQYF. DNA of the CDR3: TGTGCCACCGGACACTCCCAAGAGACCCAGTACTTC.

On this clonotype: This CDR3 fails to terminate in the conserved phenylalanine or tryptophan, so it likely reflects a read error. The J gene is TRBJ1-2, the V gene TRBV7-2; D uncertain. CDR1 and CDR2 from the germline V gene are SGHTA and FQGNSA. V lost 4 bases and J lost 0, with 6 bases in between. The CDR3 has 13 amino acids. CDR3 residues: CASSSTTNYGYTI. In nucleotides, the CDR3 is TGTGCCAGCAGCTCTACAACTAACTATGGCTACACCATC.

With regard to this clonotype: Being one base from a much bigger clone, this may be a read error. The chain uses TRBV5-1 and TRBJ2-1, with TRBD1 matching over 8 bases. The CDR3 is 16 amino acids. V lost 4 bases, J lost 5 bases, and 11 bases stayed unmatched. From germline, CDR1 is SGHRS and CDR2 YFSETQ. CDR3 nucleotides: TGCGCCAGCAGCCTCCTCGGACAGGGTGAAGACAATGAGCAGTTCTTC. It is translated as CASSLLGQGEDNEQFF.

In regard to this clonotype: It may be a read error: a sequence one base away is much more abundant. The V call is TRBV20-1, the J call TRBJ2-1; TRBD2 aligns across 7 bases. Germline V lookup: CDR1 DFQATT, CDR2 SNEGSKA (reference sequence). The J segment lost 2 bases and the V segment lost 8 bases, leaving 21 bases of the junction unmatched. The CDR3 sequence is 18 residues long. CDR3 bases: TGCAGTACCCCGACCCCCCTAGCGGCTCTCTCCGCCTACAATGAGCAGTTCTTC. It specifies CSTPTPLAALSAYNEQFF.

The sample holds one count of this clonotype. No conserved phenylalanine or tryptophan is present at the end of the CDR3, so a read error is the likely explanation. The limits of the CDR3 on the DNA are not certain, so only TCRdb's listed CDR3 is given. CDR3 region: CASSSTAEGGIHYS. V is TRBV11-3 and J is TRBJ2-4; no check of the table's D call, TRBD2, against the DNA was made. The CDR3 spans 14 amino acids, including both terminal residues. In germline, CDR1 is SGHNT, CDR2 YENEEA.

As concerns this clonotype: At one end the junction does not follow the germline gene, possibly because of a read error. This chain connects TRBV5-5 to TRBJ2-1, with D unresolved. This CDR3 has 14 residues. Germline CDR1 SGHKS, CDR2 YYEKEE (reference sequence). CDR3 in DNA: TGTGCCAGCAGCTTGGCCGGAGCAGGCAATAAGCAGTCCTTC. It is translated as CASSLAGAGNKQSF.

A word on this clonotype: Being one base from a much bigger clone, this may be a read error. This chain uses TRBV20-1 with TRBJ2-7; either TRBD1 or TRBD2 may supply D (6 bases each). Germline-derived CDR1 and CDR2 are DFQATT and SNEGSKA (reference sequence). V was pared by 5 bases and J by 2 bases, with 19 bases between. This CDR3 has 15 residues. The CDR3 region has the DNA TGCAGTGCTCCCACGGTGGGGGGCGCAACCTACGAGCAGTACTTC. Residues: CSAPTVGGATYEQYF.

As concerns this clonotype: Without the conserved terminal phenylalanine or tryptophan, this CDR3 likely stems from a read error. The rearrangement uses TRBV6-1 and TRBJ2-3; no firm D call. Germline CDR1 is MNHNS and CDR2 is SASEGT. This CDR3 contains 14 residues. Trimming left V 6 bases short and J 0 bases short, with 10 bases between. CDR3 nucleotide sequence: TGTGCCAGCAGGATGACGTCCAGCACAGATACGCAGTATATT. This codes for CASRMTSSTDTQYI.

About this clonotype itself: Mismatch with germline at one junction end may stem from a read error. The chain couples TRBV28 to TRBJ2-2; 11 bases fit TRBD2. The CDR3 spans 17 residues. The V gene's germline CDR1 is MDHEN and CDR2 SYDVKM. The CDR3 DNA sequence: TGTGCGAGCAGTATAAATAGCGGGAGGGCCAACACCGGGGAGCTGTTTTTT. Its protein is CASSINSGRANTGELFF.

This clonotype was seen repeatedly, ten times or more. The J gene is TRBJ1-4, the V gene TRBV28; D might be TRBD1 (5 bases). CDR3 length equals 15 residues. Germline lookup yields CDR1 MDHEN and CDR2 SYDVKM. V was shortened by 2 bases and J by 6 bases, with 13 bases between the two germline ends. CDR3 amino acids: CASSLGRGFDEKLFF. For the CDR3, the DNA is TGTGCCAGCAGTTTAGGGCGGGGGTTCGATGAAAAACTGTTTTTT.

This clonotype was picked up one time. The CDR3 does not close with the conserved phenylalanine or tryptophan, likely indicating a read error. This chain connects TRBV6-1 to TRBJ2-4, with 7 bases fitting TRBD1. CDR1 is MNHNS and CDR2 is SASEGT in the germline V gene. This CDR3 has 18 amino acids. V dropped 5 bases and J dropped 3; count of bases not matched to a gene: 16. In nucleotides, the CDR3 is TGTGCCAGCAGTTGGCCAAGGACAGGAGATTTTGTCAAAAACATTCAGTACATC. It is translated as CASSWPRTGDFVKNIQYI.

With regard to this clonotype: The junction differs from germline at one of its ends, possibly a read error. The chain recombines TRBV20-1 with TRBJ2-2; 11 bases align to TRBD2. This CDR3 comprises 16 residues. Germline V lookup: CDR1 DFQATT, CDR2 SNEGSKA (reference sequence). DNA of the CDR3: TGCAGAGCTCTGGATTTACTAGCGGGAGACACCGGGGAGTTGTTTTTT. Residues: CRALDLLAGDTGELFF.

Comment on this clonotype: Germline is not matched at one junction end, which may reflect a read error. V and J are TRBV11-3 and TRBJ2-7; maybe TRBD1 (7 bases). Germline CDR1 and CDR2: SGHNT and YENEEA. This CDR3 has 15 amino acids. CDR3 residues: CTSSPGGQGLTEQCF. The DNA of the CDR3 is TGTACCAGCAGCCCAGGGGGGCAGGGTCTTACCGAGCAGTGCTTC.

On this clonotype: Being one base from a much bigger clone, this may be a read error. The chain links TRBV7-9 to TRBJ2-6; D not resolved. The CDR3 has 16 residues. The V gene's germline CDR1 is SEHNR and CDR2 FQNEAQ (reference sequence). The CDR3 protein is CASSLVPGSGTNVLTF. The CDR3 DNA sequence: TGTGCCAGCAGCTTAGTTCCAGGCTCTGGGACCAACGTCCTGACTTTC.

On this clonotype itself: One junction end disagrees with the germline gene, perhaps due to a read error. The rearrangement joins TRBV4-1 to TRBJ2-1; 7 nucleotides match TRBD2. The CDR3 extends over 13 amino acids. Germline CDR1 is MGHRA and CDR2 is YSYEKL. CDR3 residues: CASGQERGLSKFF. The CDR3 DNA follows: TGCGCCAGCGGCCAAGAAAGGGGACTAAGCAAGTTCTTC.

Worth noting for this clonotype: The junction differs from germline at one of its ends, possibly a read error. The chain employs TRBV6-5 and TRBJ2-2; D may correspond to TRBD1 or TRBD2 (6 bases each). CDR3 length equals 14 residues. Germline V lookup: CDR1 MNHEY, CDR2 SVGAGI. CDR3 nucleotide sequence: TGTGCCAGCAGTTACTATGGGGGCCCCGGGGGGCTGTTTTTT. Translated: CASSYYGGPGGLFF.

On this clonotype itself: Germline and junction disagree at one end, which may indicate a read error. The chain combines TRBV12-3 or TRBV12-4 with TRBJ2-3, with 9 bases matching TRBD2. The CDR3 loop spans 16 amino acids. In nucleotides, the CDR3 is TGTGCCACCAGTGAGCATAGCGGGAGCGGTGCAGATACACAGTATTTT. This codes for CATSEHSGSGADTQYF.

With regard to this clonotype: A read error is possible here, since a much larger clone lies one base away. This chain joins TRBV20-1 and TRBJ2-5; possible D gene TRBD1, 6 bases. The CDR3 runs 14 residues. Germline V lookup: CDR1 DFQATT, CDR2 SNEGSKA (reference sequence). The CDR3 is CSTRLGRGVETQYF. As DNA, the CDR3 is TGCAGTACTAGGTTGGGCAGGGGAGTGGAGACCCAGTACTTC.

This clonotype was observed a single time. One end of the junction varies from germline; a read error may be responsible. The chain links TRBV19 to TRBJ1-5, with D uncertain. Germline V gene sequence: CDR1 LNHDA, CDR2 SQIVND (reference sequence). CDR3 length: 15 amino acids. The CDR3 here is CASTIVDMTNQPQHF. The CDR3 DNA reads as TGTGCCAGTACTATAGTAGACATGACAAATCAGCCCCAGCATTTT.

This clonotype was detected a few times. The chain joins TRBV24-1 to TRBJ2-1; D might be TRBD2 (6 bases). Germline loops: CDR1 KGHDR, CDR2 SFDVKD. Deletions cut 7 bases from V and 1 base from J, with 13 bases between. CDR3 length: 15 amino acids. CDR3 protein: CATRGGRDSYNEQFF. DNA of the CDR3: TGTGCCACCAGGGGAGGCAGGGATTCCTACAATGAGCAGTTCTTC.

With respect to this clonotype: The junction does not match germline at one end; this may be a read error. The chain links TRBV7-8 to TRBJ2-1; D is tentatively TRBD1 or TRBD2 (5 bases each). The CDR3 loop spans 15 amino acids. Germline assignment: CDR1 SGHVS and CDR2 FQNEAQ. The CDR3 loop reads CGSSSHGTTEREQFF. The CDR3 coding sequence is TGTGGCAGCAGCTCCCATGGGACCACCGAACGGGAGCAGTTCTTC.

Points on this clonotype: An end of the junction does not agree with germline; a read error may underlie this. This sequence joins TRBV6-1 and TRBJ2-7; the D gene is possibly TRBD2 (6 bases). CDR1 is MNHNS and CDR2 is SASEGT in the germline V gene. CDR3 length: 15 amino acids. The CDR3 loop is CVSSDGGALSYEQYF. The CDR3 region has the DNA TGTGTCAGCAGTGATGGAGGGGCCCTCTCCTACGAGCAGTACTTC.

Note on this clonotype: The conserved phenylalanine or tryptophan is not found at the CDR3 terminus, so this likely reflects a read error. The V and J genes are TRBV11-2 and TRBJ2-7; D remains unclear. Germline CDR1 and CDR2: SGHAT and FQNNGV. This CDR3 comprises 14 residues. V lost 5 bases and J lost 5, with 16 bases in between. The CDR3 region has the DNA TGTGCCAGCAGCCCCCTCACAGTAAGAAACGAGCAGTACCTC. Translation: CASSPLTVRNEQYL.

Of note for this clonotype: The conserved closing phenylalanine or tryptophan is absent in this CDR3, likely reflecting a read error. The chain carries TRBV10-2 and TRBJ1-1; D ambiguous. Trimming cost V 5 bases and J 8 bases, with 9 bases left between them. This CDR3 is 11 amino acids long. Per the germline V gene, CDR1 is WSHSY and CDR2 is SAAADI. CDR3 in DNA: TGCGCCAGCAGTACTGAACAGGAAGCTTTCATT. This sequence encodes CASSTEQEAFI.

In this sample, this clonotype turned up a few times. This chain joins TRBV28 and TRBJ1-1; 10 positions match TRBD1. Trimming at V came to 7 bases and at J to 5 bases, leaving 7 bases not matched to a gene. Germline lookup yields CDR1 MDHEN and CDR2 SYDVKM. This CDR3 has 14 amino acids. Here the CDR3 reads CASIGQGVWTEAFF. In DNA, the CDR3 is TGTGCCAGCATTGGACAGGGGGTATGGACTGAAGCTTTCTTT.

This clonotype was found many times. The genes are TRBV12-3 or TRBV12-4 and TRBJ2-2; D is unresolved. The length of the CDR3 is 13 residues. Trimming removed 4 bases from V and 2 bases from J, with 5 bases in between. As DNA, the CDR3 is TGTGCCAGCAGTTATACCAACACCGGGGAGCTGTTTTTT. This encodes CASSYTNTGELFF.

As to this clonotype: This likely comes from a read error, as the CDR3 has no conserved phenylalanine or tryptophan at its end. The chain recombines TRBV11-2 with TRBJ1-5; unclear D gene. CDR1 and CDR2 from the germline V gene are SGHAT and FQNNGV. The CDR3 runs 15 residues. The CDR3, as DNA: TGTGCCAGCAGCTCTGATGGATTGAGCAGTCAGCGCCAGCATTAT. This encodes CASSSDGLSSQRQHY.